This T cell receptor beta chain was retrieved from a study of identical twins. The CDR3 totals 17 residues. Germline V gene sequence: CDR1 DFQATT, CDR2 SNEGSKA (reference sequence). The V segment lost 4 bases and the J segment 2 bases; nucleotides outside the gene matches: 13. TCRdb itself ran the 5' RACE reads through MiXCR, one entry per CDR3 protein. The sample carries about 920,000 distinct CDR3 sequences, 12% recorded once. These same records also appear under a second study, on yellow fever vaccine responses in identical twins.

The receptor's source is a woman between 18 and 29 years old in good health. The V and J genes are TRBV20-1 and TRBJ2-7, with 11 bases fitting TRBD2. Sequencing used PBMCs. In DNA, the CDR3 is TGCAGTGCTATAGGGGGTACTAGCGGGAGTAGGGCCTACGAGCAGTACTTC. Its protein is CSAIGGTSGSRAYEQYF.